This paragraph covers one T cell receptor (beta chain) sequence. This CDR3 has 15 amino acids. With V trimmed by 4 bases and J by 6 bases, 10 bases remained unmatched. Germline CDR1 is MNHEY and CDR2 is SMNVEV (reference sequence). The record originates from a study of blood T cell repertoires in COVID-19. Study as a whole: The United States, Italy and Spain supplied acute and convalescent COVID-19 samples.

Using immunoSEQ multiplex PCR, the repertoire was profiled, and TCRdb retains in-frame clones only, with some absent. The sample carries some 390,000 clones, around 87% recorded once. Seattle patients were enrolled while actively infected and followed longitudinally. The J gene is TRBJ2-3, the V gene TRBV27, with 7 bases identical to TRBD2. Sequencing was done on a sample of peripheral blood. The clonotype originates from an older woman with COVID-19, enrolled during active disease. The CDR3 bases are TGTGCCAGCAGTTCCGGGACTACCATTCTTGATACGCAGTATTTT. Protein product: CASSSGTTILDTQYF.